This TCR beta chain appears in the sequencing data of a study of sequential checkpoint blockade in melanoma. Overall study: First-line arms were nivolumab then ipilimumab, or the reverse, randomized 1:1. After both sequences, patients received maintenance nivolumab.

The assay was immunoSEQ multiplex PCR, and TCRdb's table has in-frame clones only and misses some. The sample holds about 11,000 clones, more than 50% seen once. The CDR3 covers 14 residues. Per germline, CDR1 LNHDA and CDR2 SQIVND (reference sequence). The ends were cut back, 3 bases at V and 2 bases at J, with 10 bases in the middle. As to treatment: randomized to nivolumab then ipilimumab (arm A) or the reverse (arm B). Patients had received no earlier DNA-damaging chemotherapy. Sorted cells were live CD3+CD8+, lacking CD19 and CD56, from PBMCs. The sample was CD8+ T cells sorted from blood (inferred from file names), taken from a patient given nivolumab and ipilimumab in sequence. The sequence came from a human donor with melanoma. The V call is TRBV19, the J call TRBJ1-1; D gene ambiguous. The CDR3 loop reads CASSIFGVNTEAFF. CDR3 DNA: TGTGCCAGTAGTATCTTCGGGGTAAACACTGAAGCTTTCTTT.